The 27 T cell receptor beta chains in this list originate from one sample, sequenced in a study of cytotoxic CD8 clonotypes in ibrutinib-treated CLL. Assay: immunoSEQ multiplex PCR; the TCRdb copy retains only in-frame clones and omits some. The table has approximately 100,000 clones, about 53% seen once. The sequencing used PBMCs, collected after 24 months of ibrutinib treatment. The receptor set was obtained from a human donor with chronic lymphocytic leukemia.

This clone was counted many times. Its ends do not fully match the called genes, so a read error is possible. The V call is TRBV5-1, the J call TRBJ2-7; D gene uncertain. The germline CDR1 and CDR2 sequences are SGHRS and YFSETQ. CDR3 size: 11 residues. In nucleotides, the CDR3 is TGCGCCAGCAGATTGGACCACGAGCAGTACTTC. It specifies CASRLDHEQYF.

The V and J genes are TRBV19 and TRBJ1-2; D is ambiguous. Germline values: CDR1 LNHDA, CDR2 SQIVND (reference sequence). V lost 5 bases, J lost 10 bases, and 11 bases lay in between. The length of the CDR3 is 11 residues. CDR3 bases: TGTGCCAGTAGTGCCCGAAACGTCTACACCTTC. As protein: CASSARNVYTF.

This clone has only a few counts. V gene TRBV6-1 combines with J gene TRBJ1-2; weak D call: TRBD1 (5 bases). The CDR3 sequence is 12 residues long. V lost 5 bases to trimming and J lost 2 bases, with 6 bases between them. The V gene's germline CDR1 is MNHNS and CDR2 SASEGT. The CDR3 sequence: CASSQGNYGYTF. The DNA for the CDR3 is TGTGCCAGCAGTCAGGGAAACTATGGCTACACCTTC.

The sample holds one count of this clone. This rearrangement joins TRBV5-1 to TRBJ1-2; a weak D match, TRBD1 (5 bases). The CDR3 totals 14 residues. Per germline, CDR1 SGHRS and CDR2 YFSETQ. Trimming took 4 bases from V and 2 from J, leaving 12 bases between them. In nucleotides, the CDR3 is TGCGCCAGCAGCCCGGACACCTCAAACTATGGCTACACCTTC. Translated: CASSPDTSNYGYTF.

The chain combines TRBV4-1 with TRBJ2-5; unclear D gene. The CDR3 covers 14 residues. The germline gives CDR1 MGHRA, CDR2 YSYEKL. Trimming took off 4 bases at V and 2 bases at J, with 11 bases between the two ends. This chain's CDR3 is CASSPQDGQETQYF. The CDR3 DNA sequence: TGCGCCAGCAGCCCCCAGGACGGGCAAGAGACCCAGTACTTC.

This rearrangement joins TRBV5-6 to TRBJ1-1, with 7 nucleotides matching TRBD1. Unmatched junction bases numbered 11, after V lost 2 bases and J lost 7 bases. Germline V gene lookup returns CDR1 SGHDT and CDR2 YYEEEE. CDR3 length: 15 residues. The CDR3 loop reads CASSLRGQLFGEAFF. As DNA, the CDR3 is TGTGCCAGCAGCTTAAGGGGACAGTTGTTTGGTGAAGCTTTCTTT.

CDR3 region: CASSRDWSQEQYF. In nucleotides, the CDR3 is TGCGCCAGCAGCCGGGACTGGTCTCAAGAGCAGTACTTC. The chain joins TRBV5-1 to TRBJ2-7, with D tentatively TRBD2 (6 bases). The V end lost 4 bases, the J end lost 7 bases, and 15 bases lay between the germline ends. Germline V gene data show CDR1 as SGHRS and CDR2 as YFSETQ. The CDR3 length is 13 residues.

This clone was seen a single time. This rearrangement joins TRBV6-1 to TRBJ2-2; 8 bases are shared with TRBD1. The germline CDR1 and CDR2 sequences are MNHNS and SASEGT. After removal of 1 base from V and 7 bases from J, the junction contained 5 bases not matched to a gene. The length of the CDR3 is 15 residues. In nucleotides, the CDR3 is TGTGCCAGCAGTGAAGGAGACAGGGGAGGCGGGGAGCTGTTTTTT. It codes for CASSEGDRGGGELFF.

The V call is TRBV7-9, the J call TRBJ1-2; D perhaps matches TRBD1 (5 bases). This CDR3 has 14 residues. Germline CDR1 reads SEHNR; CDR2 reads FQNEAQ (reference sequence). Deletions cut 2 bases from V and 5 bases from J, with 12 bases between. CDR3 sequence (DNA): TGTGCCAGCAGCTTACCAGGGTCCGGTTATGGCTACACCTTC. This gives the protein CASSLPGSGYGYTF.

The chain links TRBV5-4 to TRBJ2-6; a weak D match, TRBD1 (6 bases). The length of the CDR3 is 13 residues. The ends were cut back, 10 bases at V and 2 bases at J, with 10 bases in the middle. The V gene's germline CDR1 is SGHNT and CDR2 YYREEE (reference sequence). The CDR3 DNA reads TGTGCCGGAACAGGGACTGGGGCCAACGTCCTGACTTTC. It specifies CAGTGTGANVLTF.

This clone was detected only a few times. This chain connects TRBV6-5 to TRBJ2-7, with D perhaps TRBD1 (6 bases). With 6 bases removed from V and 3 bases from J, the gap between germline ends came to 18 bases. The germline gives CDR1 MNHEY, CDR2 SVGAGI. The length of the CDR3 is 15 residues. The CDR3 DNA reads TGTGCCAGCAGCTCGAACAGGGTAGGAGTCTACGAGCAGTACTTC. Protein product: CASSSNRVGVYEQYF.

The J gene is TRBJ2-4, the V gene TRBV5-4; tentative D call: TRBD1 (7 bases). Germline V gene lookup returns CDR1 SGHNT and CDR2 YYREEE (reference sequence). The V and J ends lost 4 bases and 11 bases respectively, with 22 bases between them. CDR3 length equals 15 residues. CDR3 residues: CASSDRQGGFRVQYF. In DNA, the CDR3 is TGTGCCAGCAGCGATCGACAGGGAGGCTTCAGAGTTCAGTACTTC.

There are many counts of this clone. The chain couples TRBV19 to TRBJ1-5, with TRBD1 as a possible D gene (6 bases). The CDR3 has 14 residues. The V gene lost 5 bases and the J gene lost 3 bases, with 11 bases spanning the gap. Germline lookup yields CDR1 LNHDA and CDR2 SQIVND (reference sequence). The CDR3 reads CASSPRTANQPQHF. The CDR3, as DNA: TGTGCCAGTAGTCCGAGGACAGCCAATCAGCCCCAGCATTTT.

The CDR3 spells CSVEGATQGDYGYTF. The CDR3 nucleotides are TGCAGCGTTGAAGGGGCGACTCAAGGGGACTATGGCTACACCTTC. The chain combines TRBV29-1 with TRBJ1-2; D is perhaps TRBD1 (5 bases). V lost 1 base to trimming and J lost 3 bases, with 15 bases between them. The CDR3 runs 15 residues. In germline, CDR1 is SQVTM, CDR2 ANQGSEA. The variable domain in full, with the rest retrieved from reference TRBV29-1 and TRBJ1-2, is SAVISQKPSRDICQRGTSLTIQCQVDSQVTMMFWYRQQPGQSLTLIATANQGSEATYESGFVIDKFPISRPNLTFSTLTVSNMSPEDSSIYLCSVEGATQGDYGYTFGSGTRLTVV.

The V call is TRBV5-1, the J call TRBJ1-6; no definite D call. This CDR3 is built from 14 residues. V was shortened by 0 bases and J by 9 bases, with 10 bases between the two germline ends. Looked up from germline, CDR1 is SGHRS and CDR2 is YFSETQ. CDR3 region: CASSLVGSGSPLHF. CDR3 DNA sequence: TGCGCCAGCAGCTTGGTGGGCAGTGGTTCACCCCTCCACTTT.

This rearrangement joins TRBV19 to TRBJ1-6; D unclear. Germline assignment: CDR1 LNHDA and CDR2 SQIVND (reference sequence). This CDR3 is 14 amino acids long. V was trimmed by 2 bases and J by 7 bases, leaving 9 bases between them. CDR3 sequence reads: CASSILEMNSPLHF. The CDR3 DNA follows: TGTGCCAGTAGTATACTAGAGATGAATTCACCCCTCCACTTT.

The chain employs TRBV4-2 and TRBJ1-6; a possible D gene is TRBD1 (6 bases). This CDR3 contains 18 residues. The V gene lost 0 bases and the J gene lost 6 bases, with 18 bases spanning the gap. Germline CDR1 reads LGHNA; CDR2 reads YNFKEQ. The CDR3 sequence: CASSQDWPVTGINSPLHF. In DNA, the CDR3 is TGTGCCAGCAGCCAAGATTGGCCTGTTACAGGGATTAATTCACCCCTCCACTTT.

This clone was detected ten times or more. The V call is TRBV27, the J call TRBJ1-2; 9 nucleotides agree with TRBD1. The CDR3 contains 14 residues. Germline V gene data show CDR1 as MNHEY and CDR2 as SMNVEV (reference sequence). V dropped 5 bases and J dropped 8; count of bases not matched to a gene: 9. CDR3 residues: CASSPTQGAGGYTF. The CDR3 nucleotides read TGTGCCAGCAGTCCGACACAGGGGGCGGGGGGCTACACCTTC.

V is TRBV28 and J is TRBJ2-1; 7 nucleotides align to TRBD2. Germline V gene data show CDR1 as MDHEN and CDR2 as SYDVKM. The J segment lost 5 bases and the V segment lost 6 bases, leaving 4 bases of the junction unmatched. The CDR3 totals 13 residues. CDR3 in amino acids: CASSRSGNNEQFF. The CDR3 DNA sequence: TGTGCCAGCAGCCGCAGCGGGAACAATGAGCAGTTCTTC.

This chain's CDR3 is CASSLAWGNTEAFF. CDR3 bases: TGCGCCAGCAGCTTGGCGTGGGGGAACACTGAAGCTTTCTTT. The chain recombines TRBV5-1 with TRBJ1-1, with no clear D. Germline CDR1 and CDR2: SGHRS and YFSETQ. The CDR3 totals 14 residues. Trimming took 0 bases from V and 1 from J, leaving 7 bases between them.

V gene TRBV6-6 combines with J gene TRBJ2-7; 8 bases are shared with TRBD2. After removal of 6 bases from V and 7 bases from J, the junction contained 14 bases not matched to a gene. The CDR3 runs 15 residues. The V gene's germline CDR1 is MNHNY and CDR2 SVGAGI (reference sequence). CDR3 amino acids: CASSLDGGAGGEQYF. CDR3 nucleotides: TGTGCCAGCAGCCTAGACGGGGGGGCCGGTGGAGAGCAGTACTTC.

In this sample, this clone turned up a few times. The chain couples TRBV9 to TRBJ2-1; the D gene could be TRBD1 or TRBD2 (5 bases each). Germline V gives CDR1 SGDLS, CDR2 YYNGEE. The CDR3 has 12 amino acids. V was trimmed by 2 bases and J by 9 bases, leaving 9 bases between them. CDR3: CASSVQGVEQFF. The CDR3 region has the DNA TGTGCCAGCAGCGTCCAGGGAGTTGAGCAGTTCTTC.

This clone came up a few times. The rearrangement uses TRBV7-6 and TRBJ2-7; perhaps TRBD2 as D (6 bases). CDR1 and CDR2 (germline): SGHVS, FNYEAQ. Between the trimmed V and J ends, which lost 5 bases and 2 bases, there was a span of 13 bases. This CDR3 spans 14 amino acids. The CDR3 loop is CASSPRSGAYEQYF. CDR3 bases: TGTGCCAGCAGCCCTCGTAGCGGCGCCTACGAGCAGTACTTC.

V gene TRBV9 combines with J gene TRBJ2-2; D unresolved. V lost 4 bases and J lost 1, with 11 bases in between. Germline V gene lookup returns CDR1 SGDLS and CDR2 YYNGEE. The CDR3 totals 15 residues. CDR3 residues: CASSSARLNTGELFF. CDR3 DNA: TGTGCCAGCAGCTCAGCCAGATTGAACACCGGGGAGCTGTTTTTT.

The chain carries TRBV7-8 and TRBJ2-1; 7 bases are shared with TRBD2. With 5 bases clipped from V and 2 bases from J, the junction kept 15 bases outside the gene matches. The CDR3 contains 18 residues. Germline lookup yields CDR1 SGHVS and CDR2 FQNEAQ. The CDR3 DNA sequence: TGTGCCAGCAGCGGTGGGGCATCTAGCGGTAATGCCTACAATGAGCAGTTCTTC. Protein product: CASSGGASSGNAYNEQFF.

This clone turned up a few times. The V call is TRBV15, the J call TRBJ2-5; D remains unclear. The CDR3 is 12 amino acids. CDR1 LNHNV and CDR2 YYDKDF come from the germline V gene (reference sequence). The germline V and J ends were trimmed by 0 bases and 5 bases, with 4 bases remaining between them. The DNA of the CDR3 is TGTGCCACCAGCAGAGATCAGGAGACCCAGTACTTC. Translation gives CATSRDQETQYF.

The V gene is TRBV18, the J gene TRBJ1-5, with D possibly matching TRBD1 (5 bases). Germline V CDR1 and CDR2: KGHSH, LQKENI. The ends were cut back, 5 bases at V and 0 bases at J, with 11 bases in the middle. The CDR3 consists of 15 residues. The DNA for the CDR3 is TGTGCCAGCTCAACAGAGGGACGTAGCAATCAGCCCCAGCATTTT. Encoded protein: CASSTEGRSNQPQHF.